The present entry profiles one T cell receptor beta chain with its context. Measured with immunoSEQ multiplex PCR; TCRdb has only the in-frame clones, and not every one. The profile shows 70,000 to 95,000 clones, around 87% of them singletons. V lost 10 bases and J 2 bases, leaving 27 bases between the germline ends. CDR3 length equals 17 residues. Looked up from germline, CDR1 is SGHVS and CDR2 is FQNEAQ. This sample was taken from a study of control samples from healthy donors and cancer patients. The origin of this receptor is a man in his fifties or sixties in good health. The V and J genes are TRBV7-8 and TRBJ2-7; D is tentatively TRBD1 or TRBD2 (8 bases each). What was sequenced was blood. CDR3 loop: CATGGRAGEGGAYEQYF. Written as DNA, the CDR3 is TGTGCCACAGGGGGCAGAGCGGGAGAGGGCGGGGCCTACGAGCAGTACTTC.